This paragraph covers one T cell receptor (beta chain) sequence. The antigen is undetermined. This CDR3 contains 17 residues. Germline CDR1 and CDR2: LNHDA and SQIVND (reference sequence). V lost 0 bases and J 5 bases, leaving 17 bases between the germline ends. This entry comes from a study of cytomegalovirus exposure and HLA in healthy donors. Whole-study results and caveats: A likely sequencing artifact accounted for one observed cluster of highly shared sequence variants. The listing of approximately 160 TCR beta chains classed them as cytomegalovirus-associated.

PCR involved 60 Vbeta and 13 Jbeta primers. Profiling relied on immunoSEQ multiplex PCR, and the TCRdb table lists in-frame clones only, not all of them. This table has over 150,000 clones, approximately 85% appearing once. The sample was PBMCs. This rearrangement joins TRBV19 to TRBJ2-1, with D possibly being TRBD1 (6 bases). The clonotype comes from a girl between 2 and 10 years old in good health and CMV-seropositive. DNA of the CDR3: TGTGCCAGTAGTATAGATCTGTACCGGGACATTGACAATGAGCAGTTCTTC. It yields the protein CASSIDLYRDIDNEQFF.